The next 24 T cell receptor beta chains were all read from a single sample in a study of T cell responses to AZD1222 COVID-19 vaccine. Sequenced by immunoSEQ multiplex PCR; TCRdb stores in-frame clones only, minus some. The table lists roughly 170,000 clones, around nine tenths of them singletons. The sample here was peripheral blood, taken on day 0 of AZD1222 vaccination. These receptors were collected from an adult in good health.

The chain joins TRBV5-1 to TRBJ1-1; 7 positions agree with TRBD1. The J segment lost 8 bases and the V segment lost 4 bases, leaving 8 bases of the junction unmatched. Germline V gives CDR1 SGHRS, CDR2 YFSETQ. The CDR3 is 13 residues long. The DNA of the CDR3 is TGCGCCAGCAGCCGGCTCGGGACAGCGGAAGCTTTCTTT. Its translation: CASSRLGTAEAFF.

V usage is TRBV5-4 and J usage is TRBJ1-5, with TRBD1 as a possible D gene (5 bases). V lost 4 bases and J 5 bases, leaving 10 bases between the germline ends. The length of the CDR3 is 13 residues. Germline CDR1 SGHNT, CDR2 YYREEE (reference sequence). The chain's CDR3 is CASSLGGDQPQHF. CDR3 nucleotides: TGTGCCAGCAGCCTGGGGGGGGATCAGCCCCAGCATTTT. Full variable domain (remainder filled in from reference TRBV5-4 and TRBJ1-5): ETGVTQSPTHLIKTRGQQVTLRCSSQSGHNTVSWYQQALGQGPQFIFQYYREEENGRGNFPPRFSGLQFPNYSSELNVNALELDDSALYLCASSLGGDQPQHFGDGTRLSIL.

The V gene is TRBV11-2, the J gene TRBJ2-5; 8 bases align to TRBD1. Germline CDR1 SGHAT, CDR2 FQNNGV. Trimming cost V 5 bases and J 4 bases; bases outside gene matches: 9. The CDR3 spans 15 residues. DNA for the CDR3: TGTGCCAGCAGCCCGTCCGGCAGGGGGCGAGAGACCCAGTACTTC. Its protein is CASSPSGRGRETQYF.

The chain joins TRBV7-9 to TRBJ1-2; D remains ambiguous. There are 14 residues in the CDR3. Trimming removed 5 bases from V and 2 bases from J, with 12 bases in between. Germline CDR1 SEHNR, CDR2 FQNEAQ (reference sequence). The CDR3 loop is CASSPTDRNYGYTF. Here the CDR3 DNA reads TGTGCCAGCAGCCCTACGGACCGGAACTATGGCTACACCTTC.

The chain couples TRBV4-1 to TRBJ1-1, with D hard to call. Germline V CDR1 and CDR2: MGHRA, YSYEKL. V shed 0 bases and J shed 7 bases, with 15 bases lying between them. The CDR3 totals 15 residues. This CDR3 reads CASSQDTGWGDEAFF. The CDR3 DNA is TGCGCCAGCAGCCAAGACACGGGGTGGGGAGATGAAGCTTTCTTT.

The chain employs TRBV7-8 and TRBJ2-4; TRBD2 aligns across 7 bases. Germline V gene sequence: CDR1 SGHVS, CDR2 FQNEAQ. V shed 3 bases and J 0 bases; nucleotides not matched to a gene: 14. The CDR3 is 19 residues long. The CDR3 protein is CASSLPAVGGALAKNIQYF. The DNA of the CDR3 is TGTGCCAGCAGCTTGCCAGCCGTGGGAGGGGCTTTAGCCAAAAACATTCAGTACTTC. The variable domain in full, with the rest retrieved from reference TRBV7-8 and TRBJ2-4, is GAGVSQSPRYKVAKRGQDVALRCDPISGHVSLFWYQQALGQGPEFLTYFQNEAQLDKSGLPSDRFFAERPEGSVSTLKIQRTQQEDSAVYLCASSLPAVGGALAKNIQYFGAGTRLSVL.

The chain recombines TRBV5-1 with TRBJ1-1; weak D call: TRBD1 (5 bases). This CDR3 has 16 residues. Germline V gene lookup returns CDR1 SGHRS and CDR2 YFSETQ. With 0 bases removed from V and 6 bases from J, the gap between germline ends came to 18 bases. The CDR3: CASSLVSGQGAAEAFF. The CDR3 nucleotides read TGCGCCAGCAGCTTGGTTAGCGGCCAGGGTGCTGCTGAAGCTTTCTTT. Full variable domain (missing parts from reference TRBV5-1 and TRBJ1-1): KAGVTQTPRYLIKTRGQQVTLSCSPISGHRSVSWYQQTPGQGLQFLFEYFSETQRNKGNFPGRFSGRQFSNSRSEMNVSTLELGDSALYLCASSLVSGQGAAEAFFGQGTRLTVV.

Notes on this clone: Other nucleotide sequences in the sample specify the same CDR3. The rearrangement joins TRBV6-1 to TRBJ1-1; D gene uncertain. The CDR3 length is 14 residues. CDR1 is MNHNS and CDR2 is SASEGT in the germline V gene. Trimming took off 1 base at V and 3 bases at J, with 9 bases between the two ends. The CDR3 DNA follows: TGTGCCAGCAGTGAAGTGGGTGGTGACACTGAAGCTTTCTTT. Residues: CASSEVGGDTEAFF.

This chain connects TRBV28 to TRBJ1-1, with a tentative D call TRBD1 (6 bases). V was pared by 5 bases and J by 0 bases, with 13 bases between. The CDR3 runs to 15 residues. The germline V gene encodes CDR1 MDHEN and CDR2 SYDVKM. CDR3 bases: TGTGCCAGCAGTCCGCATAGGGGGATGAACACTGAAGCTTTCTTT. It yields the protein CASSPHRGMNTEAFF.

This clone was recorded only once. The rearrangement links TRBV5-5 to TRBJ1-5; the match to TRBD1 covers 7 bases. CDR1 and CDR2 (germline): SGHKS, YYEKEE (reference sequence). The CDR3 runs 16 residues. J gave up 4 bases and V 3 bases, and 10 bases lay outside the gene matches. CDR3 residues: CASSSRGQVPNQPQHF. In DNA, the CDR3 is TGTGCCAGCAGCTCACGAGGACAGGTTCCTAATCAGCCCCAGCATTTT.

The CDR3: CASSYWRGRDNSPLHF. CDR3 coding DNA: TGTGCCAGCAGTTACTGGAGGGGACGGGACAATTCACCCCTCCACTTT. The chain links TRBV6-5 to TRBJ1-6; perhaps TRBD1 as D (5 bases). The V gene lost 1 base and the J gene lost 7 bases, with 14 bases spanning the gap. This CDR3 has 16 residues. Looked up from germline, CDR1 is MNHEY and CDR2 is SVGAGI.

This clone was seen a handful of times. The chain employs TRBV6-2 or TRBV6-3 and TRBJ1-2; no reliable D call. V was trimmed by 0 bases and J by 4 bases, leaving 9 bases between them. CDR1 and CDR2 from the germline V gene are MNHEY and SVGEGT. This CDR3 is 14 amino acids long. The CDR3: CASSYSLNSYGYTF. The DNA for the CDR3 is TGTGCCAGCAGTTACTCGCTGAACAGCTATGGCTACACCTTC.

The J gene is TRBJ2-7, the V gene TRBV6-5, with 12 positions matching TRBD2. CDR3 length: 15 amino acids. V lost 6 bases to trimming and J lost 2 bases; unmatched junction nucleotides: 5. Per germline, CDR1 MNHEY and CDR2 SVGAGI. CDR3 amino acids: CASSQLAGGTYEQYF. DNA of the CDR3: TGTGCCAGCAGCCAACTAGCGGGAGGCACCTACGAGCAGTACTTC.

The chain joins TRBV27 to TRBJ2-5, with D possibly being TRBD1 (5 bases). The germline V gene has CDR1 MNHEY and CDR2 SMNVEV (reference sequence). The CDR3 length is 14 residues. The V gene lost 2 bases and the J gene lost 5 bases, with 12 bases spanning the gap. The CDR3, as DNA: TGTGCCAGCAGTTTACGGGTTTCAGGGGAGACCCAGTACTTC. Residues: CASSLRVSGETQYF.

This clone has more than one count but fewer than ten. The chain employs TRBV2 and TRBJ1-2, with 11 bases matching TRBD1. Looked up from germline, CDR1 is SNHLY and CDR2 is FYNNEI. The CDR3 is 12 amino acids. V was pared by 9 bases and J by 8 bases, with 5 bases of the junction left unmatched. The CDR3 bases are TGTGCCAGTACGGGACAGGGGGACGGCTACACCTTC. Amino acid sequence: CASTGQGDGYTF. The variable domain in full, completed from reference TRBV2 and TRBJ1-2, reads EPEVTQTPSHQVTQMGQEVILRCVPISNHLYFYWYRQILGQKVEFLVSFYNNEISEKSEIFDDQFSVERPDGSNFTLKIRSTKLEDSAMYFCASTGQGDGYTFGSGTRLTVV.

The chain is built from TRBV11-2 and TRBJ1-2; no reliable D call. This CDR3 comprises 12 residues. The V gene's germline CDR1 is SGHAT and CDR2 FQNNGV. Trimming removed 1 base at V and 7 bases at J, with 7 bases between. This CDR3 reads CASSLGRSGYTF. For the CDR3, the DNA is TGTGCCAGCAGCTTAGGGAGGAGTGGCTACACCTTC.

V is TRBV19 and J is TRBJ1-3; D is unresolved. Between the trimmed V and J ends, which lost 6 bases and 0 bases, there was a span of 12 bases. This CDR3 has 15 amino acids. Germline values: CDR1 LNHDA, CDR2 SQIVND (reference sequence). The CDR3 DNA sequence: TGTGCCAGTAGCCCCGGCGGGAGCTCTGGAAACACCATATATTTT. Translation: CASSPGGSSGNTIYF. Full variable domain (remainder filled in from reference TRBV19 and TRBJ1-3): DGGITQSPKYLFRKEGQNVTLSCEQNLNHDAMYWYRQDPGQGLRLIYYSQIVNDFQKGDIAEGYSVSREKKESFPLTVTSAQKNPTAFYLCASSPGGSSGNTIYFGEGSWLTVV.

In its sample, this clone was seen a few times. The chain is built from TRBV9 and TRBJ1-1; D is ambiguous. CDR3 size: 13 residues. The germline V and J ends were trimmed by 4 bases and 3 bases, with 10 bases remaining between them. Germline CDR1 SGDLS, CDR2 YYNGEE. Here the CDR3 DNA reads TGTGCCAGCAGCCCTTCGGGGTACACTGAAGCTTTCTTT. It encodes CASSPSGYTEAFF.

In DNA form, the CDR3 reads TGTGCCAGCAATCCCCAGGGGAGAAGCACAGATACGCAGTATTTT. This encodes CASNPQGRSTDTQYF. The chain employs TRBV2 and TRBJ2-3, with D possibly being TRBD1 (6 bases). The ends were cut back, 7 bases at V and 0 bases at J, with 14 bases in the middle. The germline gives CDR1 SNHLY, CDR2 FYNNEI. The CDR3 loop spans 15 amino acids.

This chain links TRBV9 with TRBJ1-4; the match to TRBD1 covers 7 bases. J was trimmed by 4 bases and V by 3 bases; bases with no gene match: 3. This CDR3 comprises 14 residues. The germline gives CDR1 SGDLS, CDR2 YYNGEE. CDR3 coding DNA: TGTGCCAGCAGCGAGGGACAGAGTAATGAAAAACTGTTTTTT. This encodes CASSEGQSNEKLFF.

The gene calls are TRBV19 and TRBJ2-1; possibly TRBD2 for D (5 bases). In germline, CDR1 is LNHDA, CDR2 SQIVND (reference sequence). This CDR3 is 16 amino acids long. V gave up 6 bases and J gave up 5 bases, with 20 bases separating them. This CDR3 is CASSPAVRDFHNEQFF. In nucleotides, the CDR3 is TGTGCCAGTAGCCCCGCCGTGAGGGATTTTCACAATGAGCAGTTCTTC.

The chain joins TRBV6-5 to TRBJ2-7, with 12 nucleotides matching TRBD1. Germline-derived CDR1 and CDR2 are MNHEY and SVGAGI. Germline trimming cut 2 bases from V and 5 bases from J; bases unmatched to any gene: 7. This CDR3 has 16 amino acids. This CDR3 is CASSYLRGQGADEQYF. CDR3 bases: TGTGCCAGCAGTTACCTTAGGGGACAGGGGGCCGACGAGCAGTACTTC.

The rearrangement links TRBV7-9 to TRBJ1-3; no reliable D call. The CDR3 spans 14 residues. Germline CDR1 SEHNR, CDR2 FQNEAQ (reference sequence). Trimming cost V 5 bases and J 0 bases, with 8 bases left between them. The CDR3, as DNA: TGTGCCAGCAGCGCGTTTAGCTCTGGAAACACCATATATTTT. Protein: CASSAFSSGNTIYF.

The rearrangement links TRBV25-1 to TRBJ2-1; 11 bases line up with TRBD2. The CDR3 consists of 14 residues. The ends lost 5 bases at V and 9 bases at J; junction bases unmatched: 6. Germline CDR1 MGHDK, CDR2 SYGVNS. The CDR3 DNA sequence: TGTGCCAGCAGTCCGGGACTAGCGGCACCTGAGCAGTTCTTC. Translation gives CASSPGLAAPEQFF.